This T cell receptor beta chain was recorded in a study of shared clonotypes between healthy human individuals. The CDR3 is 15 amino acids. The germline CDR1 and CDR2 sequences are SGHAT and FQNNGV. The V and J ends lost 5 bases and 0 bases respectively, with 11 bases between them. Replicate sorted-subset PCRs were loaded with approximately 190 ng DNA, 30,000 to 35,000 T cell genomes. Using immunoSEQ multiplex PCR, the repertoire was profiled, and TCRdb retains in-frame clones only, with some absent. This sample has millions of clones, with approximately 94% found just once. Naive CD8 cells lacked CD45RO and underwent positive selection for CCR7, leaving out terminally differentiated effector memory CD45RA+ cells.

The sequence was collected from a man aged 18 to 29 in good health. Some clones in this sample may be carry-over from other donors' samples. The sample consisted of naive CD8+ T cells from PBMCs. V is TRBV11-2 and J is TRBJ2-1; no clear D. CDR3 amino acids: CASSPRESSYNEQFF. The CDR3, as DNA: TGTGCCAGCAGCCCCCGTGAGAGCTCCTACAATGAGCAGTTCTTC. Supplemented by reference TRBV11-2 and TRBJ2-1, the full variable domain reads EAGVAQSPRYKIIEKRQSVAFWCNPISGHATLYWYQQILGQGPKLLIQFQNNGVVDDSQLPKDRFSAERLKGVDSTLKIQPAKLEDSAVYLCASSPRESSYNEQFFGPGTRLTVL.